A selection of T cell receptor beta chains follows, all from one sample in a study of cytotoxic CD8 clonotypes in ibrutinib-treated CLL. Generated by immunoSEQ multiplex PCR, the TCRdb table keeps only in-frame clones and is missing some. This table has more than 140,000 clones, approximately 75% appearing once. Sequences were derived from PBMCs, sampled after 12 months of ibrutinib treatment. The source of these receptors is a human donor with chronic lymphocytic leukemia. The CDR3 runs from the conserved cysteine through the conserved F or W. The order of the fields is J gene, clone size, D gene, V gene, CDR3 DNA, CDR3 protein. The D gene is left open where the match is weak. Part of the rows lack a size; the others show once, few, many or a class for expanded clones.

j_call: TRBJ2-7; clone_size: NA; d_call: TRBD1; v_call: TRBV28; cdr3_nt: TGTGCCAGCAGTTTGGACAGGGGTTCGGTAACGGTCGACGAGCAGTACTTC; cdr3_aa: CASSLDRGSVTVDEQYF
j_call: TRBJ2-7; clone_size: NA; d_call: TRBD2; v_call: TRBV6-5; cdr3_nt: TGTGCCAGCAGCTTAGCGGGGGGCAACCACGAGCAGTACTTC; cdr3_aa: CASSLAGGNHEQYF
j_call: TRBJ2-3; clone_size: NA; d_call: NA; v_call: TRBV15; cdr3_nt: TGTGCCACCAGCAGAAGGGCCGGCCCAGATACGCAGTATTTT; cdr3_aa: CATSRRAGPDTQYF
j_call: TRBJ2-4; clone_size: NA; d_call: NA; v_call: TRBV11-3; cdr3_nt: TGTGCCAGCAGCTGGCAGGCCAAAAACATTCAGTACTTC; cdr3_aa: CASSWQAKNIQYF
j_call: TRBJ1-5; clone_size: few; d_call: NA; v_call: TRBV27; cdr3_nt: TGTGCCAGCAGTTTAGGGGACACATATCAGCCCCAGCATTTT; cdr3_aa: CASSLGDTYQPQHF
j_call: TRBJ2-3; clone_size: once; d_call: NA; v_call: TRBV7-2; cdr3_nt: TGTGCCAGCAGCTTAGCTGTTGGCGGGGGCACAGATACGCAGTATTTT; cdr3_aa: CASSLAVGGGTDTQYF
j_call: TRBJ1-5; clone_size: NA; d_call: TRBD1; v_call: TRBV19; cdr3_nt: TGTGCCAGTAGTATATCAGGGGGCTCATACAATCAGCCCCAGCATTTT; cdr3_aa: CASSISGGSYNQPQHF
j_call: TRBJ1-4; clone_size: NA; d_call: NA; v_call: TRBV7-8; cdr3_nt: TGTGCCAGCAGCTTAGCCGGGACACTGAATGAAAAACTGTTTTTT; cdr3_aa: CASSLAGTLNEKLFF
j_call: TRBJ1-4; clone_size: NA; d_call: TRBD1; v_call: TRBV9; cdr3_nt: TGTGCCAGCAGCGTAGGACAGGGGGCTTCTAATGAAAAACTGTTTTTT; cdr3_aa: CASSVGQGASNEKLFF
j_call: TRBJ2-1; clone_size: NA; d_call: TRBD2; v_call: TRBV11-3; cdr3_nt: TGTGCCAGCAGTGGCCTAGCGGGTCCTAGCTCCTACAATGAGCAGTTCTTC; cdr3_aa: CASSGLAGPSSYNEQFF
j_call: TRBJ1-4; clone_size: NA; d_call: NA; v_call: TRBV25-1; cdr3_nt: TGTGCCAGCAGTGATGTCAGAGGCAATGAAAAACTGTTTTTT; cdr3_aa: CASSDVRGNEKLFF
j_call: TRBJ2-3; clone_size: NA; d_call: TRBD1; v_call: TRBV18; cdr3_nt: TGTGCCAGCTCACCCCAGGGGGAGGATACGCAGTATTTT; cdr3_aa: CASSPQGEDTQYF
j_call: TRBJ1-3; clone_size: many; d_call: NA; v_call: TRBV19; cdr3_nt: TGTGCCAGTAGTAAGGGACGTAACCCCTCTGGAAACACCATATATTTT; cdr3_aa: CASSKGRNPSGNTIYF
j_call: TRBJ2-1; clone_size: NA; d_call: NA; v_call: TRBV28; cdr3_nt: TGTGCCAGCAGCCGACGCCCCAATGAGCAGTTCTTC; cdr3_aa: CASSRRPNEQFF
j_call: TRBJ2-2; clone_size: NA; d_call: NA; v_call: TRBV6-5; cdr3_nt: TGTGCCAGCAGTTGGCTCGGGGAGCTGTTTTTT; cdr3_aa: CASSWLGELFF
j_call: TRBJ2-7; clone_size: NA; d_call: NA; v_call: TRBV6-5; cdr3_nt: TGTGCCAGCAGTTACTCGGGGACATATGCCCACGAGCAGTACTTC; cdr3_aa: CASSYSGTYAHEQYF
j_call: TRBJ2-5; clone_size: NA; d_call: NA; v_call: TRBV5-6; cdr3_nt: TGTGCCAGCATCCAACACAGGGTCCAAGAGACCCAGTACTTC; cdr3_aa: CASIQHRVQETQYF
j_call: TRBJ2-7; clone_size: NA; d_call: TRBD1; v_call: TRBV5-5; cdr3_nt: TGTGCCAGCAGCAGATTGACAGGGATCCCCGAGCAGTACTTC; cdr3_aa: CASSRLTGIPEQYF
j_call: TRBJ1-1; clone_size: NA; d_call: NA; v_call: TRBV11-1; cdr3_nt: TGTGCCAGCAGCTTAGGAGTTGTTACTGAAGCTTTCTTT; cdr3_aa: CASSLGVVTEAFF
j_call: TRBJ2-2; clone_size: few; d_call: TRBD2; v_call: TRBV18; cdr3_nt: TGTGCCAGCTCACCACCGTCTAGCGGGAACACCGGGGAGCTGTTTTTT; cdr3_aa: CASSPPSSGNTGELFF
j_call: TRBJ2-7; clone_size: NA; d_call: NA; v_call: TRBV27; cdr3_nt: TGTGCCAGCGTCGGAGGGCCCTACGAGCAGTACTTC; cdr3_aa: CASVGGPYEQYF
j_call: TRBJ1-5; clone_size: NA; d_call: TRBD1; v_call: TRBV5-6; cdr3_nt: TGTGCCAGCAGCTTGCGCAGGGGGCACAATCAGCCCCAGCATTTT; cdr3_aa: CASSLRRGHNQPQHF
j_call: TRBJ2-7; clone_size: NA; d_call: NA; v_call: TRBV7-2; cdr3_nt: TGTGCCAGCGCCCTCGAGGTATATGGCGAGCAGTACTTC; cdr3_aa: CASALEVYGEQYF
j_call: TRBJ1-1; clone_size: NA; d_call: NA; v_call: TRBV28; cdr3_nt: TGTGCCAGCAGGAGACAGGCCAAAAGTGAAGCTTTCTTT; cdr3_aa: CASRRQAKSEAFF
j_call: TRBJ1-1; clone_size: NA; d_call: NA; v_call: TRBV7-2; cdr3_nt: TGTGCCAGCAGCTCCGCTGGGCAGGGGATGTGGACTGAAGCTTTCTTT; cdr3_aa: CASSSAGQGMWTEAFF
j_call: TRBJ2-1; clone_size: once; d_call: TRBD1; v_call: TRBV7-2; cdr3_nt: TGTGCCAGCAGCCCGGGACAGCTCAATGAGCAGTTCTTC; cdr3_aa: CASSPGQLNEQFF
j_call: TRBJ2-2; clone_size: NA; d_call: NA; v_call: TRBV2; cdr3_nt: TGTGCCAGCTGTGCCTCGATCGGCGGGGAGCTGTTTTTT; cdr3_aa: CASCASIGGELFF
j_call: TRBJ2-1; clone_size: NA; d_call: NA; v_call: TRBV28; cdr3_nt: TGTGCCAGCAGTTCATCAGGGGATGAGCAGTTCTTC; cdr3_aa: CASSSSGDEQFF
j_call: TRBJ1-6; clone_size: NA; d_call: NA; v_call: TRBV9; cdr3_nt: TGTGCCAGCAGCGTAGCGGGAGGGGCTGGGTCACCCCTCCACTTT; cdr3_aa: CASSVAGGAGSPLHF
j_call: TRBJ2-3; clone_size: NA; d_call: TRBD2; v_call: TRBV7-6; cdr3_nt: TGTGCCAGCAGCTTAGATTTTCCGACTAGCGGGGGACCAGCAGATACGCAGTATTTT; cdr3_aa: CASSLDFPTSGGPADTQYF
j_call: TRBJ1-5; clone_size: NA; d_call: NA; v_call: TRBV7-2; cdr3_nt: TGTGCCAGCAGCCAGGGGCCGCTGGCGGGGCAGCCCCAGCATTTT; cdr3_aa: CASSQGPLAGQPQHF
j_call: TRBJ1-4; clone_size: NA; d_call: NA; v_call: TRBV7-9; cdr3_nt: TGTGCCAGCAGCTTAGGACTGGGAGCAACTAATGAAAAACTGTTTTTT; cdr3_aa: CASSLGLGATNEKLFF
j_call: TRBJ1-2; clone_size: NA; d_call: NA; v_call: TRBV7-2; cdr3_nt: TGTGCCAGCAGCTCAGCAGGGGCCCCCGTCTATGGCTACACCTTC; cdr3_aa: CASSSAGAPVYGYTF
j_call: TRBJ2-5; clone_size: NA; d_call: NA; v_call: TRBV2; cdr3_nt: TGTGCCAGCAGTGAACAGTACCAAGAGACCCAGTACTTC; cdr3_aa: CASSEQYQETQYF
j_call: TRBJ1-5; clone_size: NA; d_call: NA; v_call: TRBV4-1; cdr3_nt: TGCGCCAGCAGCCAAGCCCATAGACAGGCTAATCAGCCCCAGCATTTT; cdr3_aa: CASSQAHRQANQPQHF
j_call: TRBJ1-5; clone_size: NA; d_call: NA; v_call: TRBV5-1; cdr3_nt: TGCGCCAGCAGCTTGGAGGGGATCAATCAGCCCCAGCATTTT; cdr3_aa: CASSLEGINQPQHF